The next 17 T cell receptor beta chains were all read from a single sample in a study of early T cells in non-severe SARS-CoV-2 infection (dated by TCRdb to about 2021). The library was made by 5' RACE. This sample was sequenced with a NextSeq 500. In-frame beta chains were kept once TCRdb had trimmed the public reads at Q25 with fastp and called clones with MiXCR. Under each unique CDR3 protein, matching rows form one entry showing the most common genes and DNA. The sample table lists about 80,000 distinct CDR3 sequences, 5.5% to 7.5% of them with a count of one. Less than 8% of the sample comes from the top ten. The sequenced material came from whole blood. These receptors were taken from an adult who was a healthcare worker with PCR-confirmed SARS-CoV-2 infection or an uninfected control (not recorded which).

At least ten counts were recorded for this clonotype. CDR3: CASSLAGGANEQFF. Here the CDR3 DNA reads TGTGCCAGCAGCTTAGCCGGGGGGGCGAATGAGCAGTTCTTC. This chain joins TRBV7-6 and TRBJ2-1; 8 bases are a match to TRBD2. V was clipped by 0 bases and J by 7 bases; unmatched bases: 2. The CDR3 consists of 14 residues. Germline V gene sequence: CDR1 SGHVS, CDR2 FNYEAQ.

This chain connects TRBV6-5 to TRBJ1-2; D remains ambiguous. With 5 bases removed from V and 9 bases from J, the gap between germline ends came to 16 bases. CDR3 length equals 13 residues. Looked up from germline, CDR1 is MNHEY and CDR2 is SVGAGI. CDR3: CASSLDGLRSYTF. The CDR3 DNA sequence: TGTGCCAGCAGTCTGGACGGTCTCAGGAGCTACACCTTC.

The J gene is TRBJ1-6, the V gene TRBV3-1; 9 bases fit TRBD1. Germline V lookup: CDR1 LGHDT, CDR2 YNNKEL (reference sequence). The CDR3 is made up of 14 amino acids. After removal of 4 bases from V and 10 bases from J, the junction contained 5 bases not matched to a gene. The CDR3 loop is CASSLGQGWSPLHF. The CDR3 DNA follows: TGTGCCAGCAGCCTGGGACAGGGTTGGTCACCCCTCCACTTT.

The sample holds many counts of this clonotype. The chain employs TRBV29-1 and TRBJ1-1, with 8 bases matching TRBD1. The V and J ends lost 7 bases and 4 bases, in that order; junction bases with no gene match: 5. There are 12 residues in the CDR3. The germline gives CDR1 SQVTM, CDR2 ANQGSEA. This CDR3 is CSARQGPTEAFF. The CDR3 bases are TGCAGCGCCCGACAGGGGCCCACTGAAGCTTTCTTT.

This clonotype was counted at least ten times. V and J are TRBV29-1 and TRBJ1-4, with 8 bases fitting TRBD1. CDR1 and CDR2 from the germline V gene are SQVTM and ANQGSEA. The V gene end was trimmed by 0 bases and the J gene end by 7 bases; junction bases not matched to a gene: 7. CDR3 length equals 15 residues. The CDR3 sequence: CSVEDLQGASEKLFF. Written as DNA, the CDR3 is TGCAGCGTTGAAGATCTTCAGGGGGCGAGTGAAAAACTGTTTTTT.

This chain uses TRBV7-2 with TRBJ1-3; no definite D call. Deletions cut 5 bases from V and 0 bases from J, with 8 bases between. The CDR3 contains 14 residues. Germline loops: CDR1 SGHTA, CDR2 FQGNSA. The CDR3 bases are TGTGCCAGCAGCCTCGTAAACTCTGGAAACACCATATATTTT. It translates to CASSLVNSGNTIYF. Full variable domain (missing parts from reference TRBV7-2 and TRBJ1-3): GAGVSQSPSNKVTEKGKDVELRCDPISGHTALYWYRQSLGQGLEFLIYFQGNSAPDKSGLPSDRFSAERTGGSVSTLTIQRTQQEDSAVYLCASSLVNSGNTIYFGEGSWLTVV.

This clonotype turned up a few times. The rearrangement joins TRBV6-2 or TRBV6-3 to TRBJ2-7, with TRBD2 matching 15 bases. CDR3 size: 19 residues. Germline V gene data show CDR1 as MNHEY and CDR2 as SVGEGT. With V trimmed by 2 bases and J by 5 bases, 13 bases remained unmatched. The CDR3 loop is CASSYVVGGLAGGWNEQYF. The CDR3 DNA reads as TGTGCCAGCAGTTACGTAGTCGGGGGACTAGCGGGAGGATGGAACGAGCAGTACTTC.

This clonotype was seen only a few times. The genes are TRBV6-1 and TRBJ2-5; the D gene is possibly TRBD1 (6 bases). There are 15 residues in the CDR3. Germline V lookup: CDR1 MNHNS, CDR2 SASEGT. Between the trimmed V and J ends, which lost 6 bases and 1 base, there was a span of 15 bases. CDR3 sequence reads: CASRPQGTFQETQYF. In DNA, the CDR3 is TGTGCCAGCAGACCACAGGGTACTTTCCAAGAGACCCAGTACTTC.

The chain joins TRBV5-5 to TRBJ1-2; 8 nucleotides align to TRBD1. V trimming: 4 bases; J trimming: 2 bases; junction bases outside the gene matches: 4. The germline gives CDR1 SGHKS, CDR2 YYEKEE (reference sequence). The CDR3 has 14 residues. The CDR3 region is CASSDGQGNYGYTF. In nucleotides, the CDR3 is TGTGCCAGCAGCGACGGACAGGGAAACTATGGCTACACCTTC.

This clonotype was detected only a few times. The chain joins TRBV4-2 to TRBJ1-6, with D possibly being TRBD1 (5 bases). Per germline, CDR1 LGHNA and CDR2 YNFKEQ. V lost 4 bases and J 7 bases, leaving 17 bases between the germline ends. The CDR3 extends over 16 amino acids. In DNA form, the CDR3 reads TGTGCCAGCAGCCCGATTCCGGGGACTTCGAATTCACCCCTCCACTTT. Translation gives CASSPIPGTSNSPLHF.

The rearrangement uses TRBV11-2 and TRBJ2-3, with D possibly matching TRBD1 (5 bases). This CDR3 is 11 amino acids long. V was clipped by 5 bases and J by 6 bases, with 6 bases between them. Germline V gene lookup returns CDR1 SGHAT and CDR2 FQNNGV. This CDR3 reads CASSQGDTQYF. The CDR3 coding sequence is TGTGCCAGCAGCCAGGGTGATACGCAGTATTTT.

This clonotype was seen only a few times. The chain recombines TRBV30 with TRBJ1-1, with D maybe TRBD1 (5 bases). This CDR3 spans 15 amino acids. V gave up 0 bases and J gave up 0 bases, with 11 bases separating them. CDR1 and CDR2 from the germline V gene are GTSNPN and SVGIG (reference sequence). The CDR3 DNA follows: TGTGCCTGGAGTGTACAGGCACTCATGAACACTGAAGCTTTCTTT. Amino acids: CAWSVQALMNTEAFF.

The chain employs TRBV3-1 and TRBJ1-5; D gene uncertain. With 5 bases removed from V and 1 base from J, the gap between germline ends came to 12 bases. CDR3 size: 15 residues. Germline V gene lookup returns CDR1 LGHDT and CDR2 YNNKEL (reference sequence). CDR3 residues: CASSAGFESNQPQHF. The CDR3 nucleotides read TGTGCCAGCAGCGCGGGGTTCGAGAGCAATCAGCCCCAGCATTTT.

This clonotype showed up many times. The chain links TRBV10-2 to TRBJ1-2; TRBD1 aligns across 7 bases. J gave up 6 bases and V 5 bases, and 3 bases lay outside the gene matches. The germline CDR1 and CDR2 sequences are WSHSY and SAAADI. The length of the CDR3 is 12 residues. CDR3 sequence: CASSTGADGYTF. CDR3 coding DNA: TGCGCCAGCAGTACAGGGGCGGATGGCTACACCTTC.

This clonotype was observed many times. This chain connects TRBV24-1 to TRBJ2-3; D may be TRBD1 or TRBD2 (6 bases each). The CDR3 spans 14 residues. Germline V gene lookup returns CDR1 KGHDR and CDR2 SFDVKD. The V end lost 1 base, the J end lost 6 bases, and 10 bases lay between the germline ends. CDR3 sequence reads: CATSDFLGGDTQYF. The CDR3 region has the DNA TGTGCCACCAGTGATTTCCTCGGGGGCGATACGCAGTATTTT.

The chain has TRBV20-1 and TRBJ2-1, with 7 bases that match TRBD1. Losses at the gene ends were 3 bases for V and 7 bases for J; bases not matched to a gene: 3. Germline lookup yields CDR1 DFQATT and CDR2 SNEGSKA (reference sequence). The length of the CDR3 is 12 residues. The CDR3 reads CSARGQTNEQFF. Written as DNA, the CDR3 is TGCAGTGCTAGGGGACAGACAAATGAGCAGTTCTTC.

The rearrangement uses TRBV2 and TRBJ1-2; 9 bases line up with TRBD1. The germline gives CDR1 SNHLY, CDR2 FYNNEI. The CDR3 consists of 14 residues. The V and J ends lost 6 bases and 6 bases, in that order; junction bases with no gene match: 8. The CDR3 loop is CASSSDRGDDGYTF. For the CDR3, the DNA is TGTGCCAGCAGCTCTGACAGGGGGGACGATGGCTACACCTTC.